This T cell receptor beta chain was documented in a study of blood T cell repertoires in COVID-19. About the study: COVID-19 samples, acute and convalescent, were from the United States, Italy and Spain. From T cells, B-cell-depleted T cells, or PBMCs came the material, which was cDNA or gDNA.

Original methodology: Reference gene primer amplification in the assay estimated nucleated cell counts. Assay: immunoSEQ multiplex PCR; the TCRdb copy retains only in-frame clones and omits some. The DNA gave D and trimming, while V, J and clone size come from that table. The data hold approximately 100,000 clones, with about 85% observed a single time. V lost 3 bases and J lost 2, with 7 bases in between. Germline V gene data show CDR1 as MNHNS and CDR2 as SASEGT. The length of the CDR3 is 13 residues. Sample: peripheral blood. The receptor comes from a woman in her 70s with active or convalescent COVID-19. V is TRBV6-1 and J is TRBJ1-2, with D hard to call. The CDR3 spells CASSESGNYGYTF. The CDR3 DNA is TGTGCCAGCAGTGAGAGCGGAAACTATGGCTACACCTTC.